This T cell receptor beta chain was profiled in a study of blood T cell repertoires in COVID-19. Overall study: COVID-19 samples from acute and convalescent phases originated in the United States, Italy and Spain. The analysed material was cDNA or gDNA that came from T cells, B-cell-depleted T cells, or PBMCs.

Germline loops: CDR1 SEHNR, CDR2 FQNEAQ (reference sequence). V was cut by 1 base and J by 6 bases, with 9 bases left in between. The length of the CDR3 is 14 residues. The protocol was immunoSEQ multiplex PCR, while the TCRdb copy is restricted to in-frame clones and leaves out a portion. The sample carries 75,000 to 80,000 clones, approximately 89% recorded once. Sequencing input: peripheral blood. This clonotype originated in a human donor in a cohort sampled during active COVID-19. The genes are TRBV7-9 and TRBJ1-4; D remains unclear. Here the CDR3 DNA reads TGTGCCAGCAGCTTAGGGTTAGTCGATGAAAAACTGTTTTTT. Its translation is CASSLGLVDEKLFF.